This TCR beta chain derives from a study of T cell clonality in common variable immunodeficiency. Study outcomes and limitations: Common variable immunodeficiency TCR beta sequences reportedly had fewer deletions and N-nucleotide insertions. CVID subjects shared fewer TCRbeta clones than healthy controls did.

Sequencing was performed with immunoSEQ multiplex PCR; in TCRdb, only in-frame clones are kept and a portion is missing. This sample includes tens of thousands of clones with no singletons; its ten biggest clones take up roughly 1.6%. Patients and controls were mostly of Caucasian heritage. Ten or more counts support this clone. Its target is not known. The source of this sequence is a person between 18 and 69 years old in good health. The sequenced material came from peripheral blood mononuclear cells.

Incomplete CDR3 DNA: TGCGCCAGCACCACAGGGCCCATCTACAATGAG. This gives the protein CASTTGPIYNE. The CDR3 reads in full as CASTTGPIYNEQFF. The chain recombines TRBV5-1 with TRBJ2-1; D possibly corresponds to TRBD1 (6 bases). From the germline J gene comes the end of the CDR3, since the read stops 3 residues before it. The CDR3 contains 14 residues. Looked up from germline, CDR1 is SGHRS and CDR2 is YFSETQ. With 6 bases removed from V and 3 bases from J, the gap between germline ends came to 13 bases.